Below are 21 T cell receptor beta chains sequenced from a single sample in a study of T-cell reconstitution after alpha-beta-depleted transplantation in children. As it was prepared, the TCRbeta library received unique molecular identifiers. TCRdb re-analysed the PCR reads in MiXCR, keeping a single row per CDR3 protein. The table includes about 420,000 distinct CDR3 sequences, approximately 11% detected once. Sequences were derived from PBMCs from the stem cell graft donor, sampled from the stem cell graft. Receptors originate from a human donor who donated a stem cell graft to a child with acute myeloid leukemia.

The chain links TRBV5-1 to TRBJ2-3, with 7 nucleotides matching TRBD2. Trimming cost V 3 bases and J 2 bases; bases outside gene matches: 6. Germline V gives CDR1 SGHRS, CDR2 YFSETQ. The CDR3 is 15 amino acids. CDR3 nucleotide sequence: TGCGCCAGCAGCTACCTAGCGGAGTTCACAGATACGCAGTATTTT. This sequence encodes CASSYLAEFTDTQYF.

This clonotype was observed many times. This chain connects TRBV5-1 to TRBJ2-2; D unresolved. CDR1 is SGHRS and CDR2 is YFSETQ in the germline V gene. The CDR3 sequence is 13 residues long. V was pared by 4 bases and J by 4 bases, with 8 bases between. The CDR3 reads CASSPRLTGELFF. The DNA of the CDR3 is TGCGCCAGCAGCCCACGCCTCACCGGGGAGCTGTTTTTT.

There are many counts of this clonotype. The CDR3 region has the DNA TGTGCCAGCAGTCAGACTAGTATGGCCTACAATGAGCAGTTCTTC. Translated: CASSQTSMAYNEQFF. This chain uses TRBV27 with TRBJ2-1; possible D gene TRBD2, 6 bases. Germline V gene sequence: CDR1 MNHEY, CDR2 SMNVEV (reference sequence). Between the trimmed V and J ends, which lost 5 bases and 2 bases, there was a span of 13 bases. The CDR3 consists of 15 residues.

The chain couples TRBV2 to TRBJ2-5; 8 positions match TRBD1. Per germline, CDR1 SNHLY and CDR2 FYNNEI. Losses at the gene ends were 6 bases for V and 5 bases for J; bases not matched to a gene: 2. This CDR3 region has 12 residues. As DNA, the CDR3 is TGTGCCAGCAGGACAGGGGTCGAGACCCAGTACTTC. Protein: CASRTGVETQYF.

This clonotype occurred a few times. The J gene is TRBJ1-1, the V gene TRBV27, with D unresolved. CDR1 is MNHEY, CDR2 SMNVEV, per germline (reference sequence). The CDR3 sequence is 15 residues long. V dropped 7 bases and J dropped 0 bases, with 15 bases sitting between them. CDR3 in amino acids: CASTRYPGLNTEAFF. In DNA, the CDR3 is TGTGCCAGCACCCGATATCCAGGATTGAACACTGAAGCTTTCTTT.

This clonotype was seen a handful of times. The rearrangement joins TRBV20-1 to TRBJ1-1; 10 nucleotides agree with TRBD1. CDR1 is DFQATT, CDR2 SNEGSKA, per germline (reference sequence). The CDR3 consists of 15 residues. V shed 6 bases and J 7 bases; nucleotides not matched to a gene: 14. CDR3 sequence reads: CSAAPGQGIGREAFF. CDR3 bases: TGCAGTGCCGCGCCGGGACAGGGGATCGGTCGTGAAGCTTTCTTT.

The genes are TRBV29-1 and TRBJ1-5; TRBD1 agrees at 11 bases. Germline V gene data show CDR1 as SQVTM and CDR2 as ANQGSEA. This CDR3 contains 22 residues. After removal of 3 bases from V and 3 bases from J, the junction contained 25 bases not matched to a gene. This CDR3 is CSVDTPRDRGSWCSRDNQPQHF. The CDR3 coding sequence is TGCAGCGTTGATACGCCTCGGGACAGGGGGTCGTGGTGTTCTAGGGACAATCAGCCCCAGCATTTT.

On this clonotype itself: Its ends do not fully match the called genes, so a read error is possible. The CDR3 is CASSDWGRDAF. The CDR3, as DNA: TGTGCCAGCAGTGATTGGGGGCGGGACGCCTTC. J is TRBJ1-2 and V is TRBV6-1, with a weak D call TRBD1 (6 bases). This CDR3 has 11 residues. CDR1 is MNHNS and CDR2 is SASEGT in the germline V gene.

This clonotype was observed a few times. The chain carries TRBV4-1 and TRBJ1-6; TRBD1 matches at 7 bases. V gave up 7 bases and J gave up 7 bases; unmatched junction bases: 10. The V gene's germline CDR1 is MGHRA and CDR2 YSYEKL. There are 15 residues in the CDR3. CDR3 DNA sequence: TGCGCCAGCATCTCAAGGTTAGGGGGCAATTCACCCCTCCACTTT. Its translation is CASISRLGGNSPLHF.

This clonotype came up a few times. Its ends do not fully match the called genes, so a read error is possible. V usage is TRBV7-7 and J usage is TRBJ2-1; unclear D gene. The CDR3 sequence is 15 residues long. The germline V gene encodes CDR1 SSHAT and CDR2 FNYEAQ (reference sequence). The CDR3 loop reads CASSLGPSGTGEQFF. The CDR3 coding sequence is TGTGCTAGCAGCCTGGGCCCCTCGGGCACTGGTGAGCAGTTCTTC.

The V and J genes are TRBV7-2 and TRBJ1-2; D is ambiguous. The CDR3 runs to 12 residues. V lost 2 bases and J 8 bases, leaving 9 bases between the germline ends. Germline values: CDR1 SGHTA, CDR2 FQGNSA. The CDR3 sequence is CASSLSGEGYTF. In DNA form, the CDR3 reads TGTGCCAGCAGCTTAAGCGGGGAAGGCTACACCTTC.

This clonotype was counted at least ten times. The genes are TRBV20-1 and TRBJ2-5, with TRBD2 matching 13 bases. Germline V gene data show CDR1 as DFQATT and CDR2 as SNEGSKA (reference sequence). Losses at the gene ends were 3 bases for V and 4 bases for J; bases not matched to a gene: 5. CDR3 length equals 15 residues. This CDR3 reads CSARILAGGPETQYF. The CDR3 bases are TGCAGTGCTAGGATACTAGCGGGGGGGCCAGAGACCCAGTACTTC.

This clonotype was counted a few times. CDR3 nucleotides: TGTGCCAGCAGTGTTTCCTTTTCCCCAACCCTGGGTCTTGAGACCCAGTACTTC. Amino acid sequence: CASSVSFSPTLGLETQYF. The chain combines TRBV25-1 with TRBJ2-5, with D uncertain. Germline CDR1 and CDR2: MGHDK and SYGVNS. V was shortened by 4 bases and J by 5 bases, with 26 bases between the two germline ends. The CDR3 is 18 residues long.

The rearrangement joins TRBV29-1 to TRBJ1-2; the D gene is possibly TRBD1 (6 bases). Germline V CDR1 and CDR2: SQVTM, ANQGSEA. This CDR3 has 14 amino acids. Trimming stripped 4 bases from V and 6 bases from J, with 18 bases between. CDR3 in amino acids: CSVVGGTGRNGYTF. The CDR3 coding sequence is TGCAGCGTTGTAGGGGGAACCGGACGCAATGGCTACACCTTC.

This clonotype appeared many times. The chain employs TRBV29-1 and TRBJ2-7; D unclear. Germline-derived CDR1 and CDR2 are SQVTM and ANQGSEA. The CDR3 totals 14 residues. Trimming removed 4 bases from V and 2 bases from J, with 15 bases in between. The chain's CDR3 is CSVGKGGTAYEQYF. The CDR3, as DNA: TGCAGCGTTGGTAAGGGTGGTACAGCCTACGAGCAGTACTTC.

The chain uses TRBV6-5 and TRBJ2-1; TRBD2 agrees at 9 bases. The germline V gene has CDR1 MNHEY and CDR2 SVGAGI. This CDR3 has 15 residues. V shed 0 bases, J shed 9 bases, and the junction held 6 bases outside the gene matches. The CDR3 region has the DNA TGTGCCAGCAGTTACTCCGGGACTAGCAGGAGTGAGCAGTTCTTC. Its protein is CASSYSGTSRSEQFF.

The rearrangement uses TRBV11-2 and TRBJ2-7, with D perhaps matching TRBD2 (5 bases). The CDR3 length is 13 residues. V was shortened by 3 bases and J by 5 bases, with 11 bases between the two germline ends. Germline V CDR1 and CDR2: SGHAT, FQNNGV. The CDR3: CASSFRGWDEQYV. The CDR3 bases are TGTGCCAGCAGCTTTCGCGGGTGGGACGAGCAGTACGTC.

V and J are TRBV10-3 and TRBJ1-2, with a weak D call TRBD1 (6 bases). The germline CDR1 and CDR2 sequences are ENHRY and SYGVKD. V lost 7 bases and J 4 bases, leaving 16 bases between the germline ends. The CDR3 extends over 14 amino acids. As DNA, the CDR3 is TGTGCCATCAACGGACGGACAGAGCCCTATGGCTACACCTTC. Protein: CAINGRTEPYGYTF.

This clonotype was counted only a few times. CDR3 sequence: CASSEPWDRGNYGYTF. CDR3 DNA sequence: TGTGCCAGCAGCGAGCCCTGGGACAGGGGGAACTATGGCTACACCTTC. The V and J genes are TRBV7-9 and TRBJ1-2, with 11 nucleotides matching TRBD1. The CDR3 totals 16 residues. In germline, CDR1 is SEHNR, CDR2 FQNEAQ (reference sequence). V lost 5 bases to trimming and J lost 2 bases; unmatched junction nucleotides: 7.

This clonotype was seen only a few times. The chain recombines TRBV5-1 with TRBJ1-5; D is perhaps TRBD1 (5 bases). Trimming took off 1 base at V and 4 bases at J, with 12 bases between the two ends. The CDR3 is 15 amino acids. Germline V gives CDR1 SGHRS, CDR2 YFSETQ. DNA for the CDR3: TGCGCCAGCAGCTTGAACCCAGGGTCTAATCAGCCCCAGCATTTT. Protein: CASSLNPGSNQPQHF.

This clonotype has a count of ten or more. The gene calls are TRBV6-1 and TRBJ2-7; D might be TRBD2 (6 bases). Germline V gives CDR1 MNHNS, CDR2 SASEGT. The V and J ends lost 5 bases and 0 bases respectively, with 14 bases between them. CDR3 length: 15 residues. CDR3 sequence: CASSRPSGDSYEQYF. The DNA of the CDR3 is TGTGCCAGCAGTAGACCCTCGGGGGACTCCTACGAGCAGTACTTC.